This is a list of T cell receptor beta chains from one sample in a study of blood T cell repertoires in COVID-19. TCRdb keeps only in-frame clones here, not all; method: immunoSEQ multiplex PCR. The sample includes a few hundred thousand clones, 65% to 85% of them seen just once. The source material was peripheral blood. The origin of the receptors is a woman older than 75 with acute or convalescent COVID-19. CDR3s include the opening cysteine and the closing phenylalanine or tryptophan. Each record gives: clone size, D gene, V gene, J gene, CDR3 protein, CDR3 DNA. D genes are given only for firm matches. Clone size is shown for a subset of rows, as once, few, many or a class of expanded clone.

-	TRBD2	TRBV2	TRBJ2-7	CASTEGLAGPYEQYF	TGTGCCAGCACCGAGGGACTAGCGGGACCCTACGAGCAGTACTTC
-	TRBD1	TRBV2	TRBJ1-6	CASSLRTGGNSPLHF	TGTGCCAGCAGCCTCCGGACAGGGGGAAATTCACCCCTCCACTTT
-	-	TRBV6-5	TRBJ2-7	CATSRLESFEYEQYF	TGTGCCACTAGCCGACTCGAGTCCTTCGAATACGAGCAGTACTTC
-	TRBD2	TRBV7-3	TRBJ2-5	CASSLKGTSGGAQETQYF	TGTGCCAGCAGCTTAAAAGGGACTAGCGGGGGGGCACAGGAGACCCAGTACTTC
once	-	TRBV6-2/TRBV6-3	TRBJ1-1	CASSYGPGGAEAFF	TGTGCCAGCAGTTATGGGCCGGGGGGCGCTGAAGCTTTCTTT
-	TRBD1	TRBV19	TRBJ2-7	CASSTTGGEQYF	TGTGCCAGTAGTACCACAGGGGGAGAGCAGTACTTC
-	TRBD1	TRBV19	TRBJ1-2	CASRTDRGYGYTF	TGTGCCAGTAGGACGGACAGGGGATATGGCTACACCTTC
-	TRBD1	TRBV28	TRBJ1-1	CASSSAGGADTEAFF	TGTGCCAGCAGTTCCGCAGGGGGCGCAGACACTGAAGCTTTCTTT
-	TRBD1	TRBV7-9	TRBJ2-2	CASSSRQGGTGELFF	TGTGCCAGCAGCTCCCGACAGGGGGGGACCGGGGAGCTGTTTTTT
-	TRBD1	TRBV29-1	TRBJ1-6	CSVATGGNSPLHF	TGCAGCGTTGCAACAGGGGGAAACTCACCCCTCCACTTT
-	TRBD2	TRBV7-9	TRBJ2-1	CASSLSGTRVNEQFF	TGTGCCAGCAGCTTATCCGGGACTAGGGTCAATGAGCAGTTCTTC
few	TRBD2	TRBV4-2	TRBJ2-1	CASSLRLALDNEQFF	TGTGCCAGCAGCCTACGACTAGCTTTGGACAATGAGCAGTTCTTC
-	-	TRBV10-1	TRBJ1-5	CASSRESNQPQHF	TGCGCCAGCAGTCGAGAAAGCAATCAGCCCCAGCATTTT
-	-	TRBV9	TRBJ1-5	CASSVQADSNQPQHF	TGTGCCAGCAGCGTTCAGGCAGATAGCAATCAGCCCCAGCATTTT
-	TRBD1	TRBV30	TRBJ1-1	CAWKGQAGNTEAFF	TGTGCCTGGAAGGGACAGGCTGGGAACACTGAAGCTTTCTTT
-	TRBD2	TRBV6-5	TRBJ2-2	CASKAGVIPGELFF	TGTGCCAGCAAAGCGGGAGTAATTCCCGGGGAGCTGTTTTTT
-	-	TRBV6-6	TRBJ1-5	CASSTSNQPQHF	TGTGCCAGCAGCACATCTAATCAGCCCCAGCATTTT
-	TRBD1	TRBV11-2	TRBJ2-2	CASSRGQGANTGELFF	TGTGCCAGCAGCCGTGGACAGGGGGCGAACACCGGGGAGCTGTTTTTT
-	-	TRBV9	TRBJ2-5	CASSVGAQETQYF	TGTGCCAGCAGCGTAGGAGCGCAAGAGACCCAGTACTTC
-	-	TRBV21-1	TRBJ2-7	CASSKAGTSGRADEQYF	TGTGCCAGCAGCAAAGCTGGGACTAGCGGGAGGGCCGACGAGCAGTACTTC
-	-	TRBV7-2	TRBJ2-1	CASSSFSNEQFF	TGTGCCAGCAGCTCCTTTTCCAATGAGCAGTTCTTC
once	TRBD1	TRBV18	TRBJ2-5	CASSPQGQGMGQYF	TGTGCCAGCTCACCCCAGGGACAGGGGATGGGCCAGTACTTC
-	TRBD1	TRBV5-6	TRBJ2-7	CASSSEDRGAYEQYF	TGTGCCAGCAGCAGTGAGGACAGGGGAGCCTACGAGCAGTACTTC
-	-	TRBV3-1/TRBV3-2	TRBJ1-2	CASSSTSVADGYTF	TGTGCCAGCAGCTCCACGAGTGTAGCAGATGGCTACACCTTC
-	TRBD1	TRBV7-8	TRBJ1-2	CASSPDRDYGYTF	TGTGCCAGCAGCCCTGACAGGGACTATGGCTACACCTTC
-	TRBD2	TRBV7-9	TRBJ2-1	CASSLQGLAGRPFF	TGTGCCAGCAGCTTACAGGGACTAGCGGGGAGACCGTTCTTC
-	-	TRBV5-1	TRBJ1-1	CASSLEQGLTEAFF	TGCGCCAGCAGCTTGGAACAGGGCCTCACTGAAGCTTTCTTT
-	TRBD2	TRBV3-1/TRBV3-2	TRBJ2-2	CASSLTQASGGNTGELFF	TGTGCCAGCAGCCTGACCCAAGCGAGCGGGGGGAACACCGGGGAGCTGTTTTTT
once	TRBD2	TRBV3-1/TRBV3-2	TRBJ2-1	CASRTSGSQHNEQFF	TGTGCCAGCAGAACAAGCGGGAGCCAACACAATGAGCAGTTCTTC
-	TRBD1	TRBV5-1	TRBJ1-2	CASSPGQGARGYTF	TGCGCCAGCAGCCCGGGACAGGGGGCACGTGGCTACACCTTC
-	-	TRBV6-2/TRBV6-3	TRBJ1-2	CASSDIDRSNYGYTF	TGTGCCAGCAGTGACATCGACAGGTCTAACTATGGCTACACCTTC
-	-	TRBV4-3	TRBJ1-1	CASSRQGQDTEAFF	TGCGCCAGCAGCCGGCAGGGGCAGGACACTGAAGCTTTCTTT
-	-	TRBV4-3	TRBJ2-5	CASSQDYGQETQYF	TGCGCCAGCAGCCAGGACTATGGCCAAGAGACCCAGTACTTC
-	-	TRBV7-2	TRBJ2-1	CASSLAGGHNEQFF	TGTGCCAGCAGCTTAGCGGGGGGGCACAATGAGCAGTTCTTC
once	-	TRBV10-3	TRBJ2-7	CAISDSGSRSYEQYF	TGTGCCATCAGTGATTCGGGATCCAGATCCTACGAGCAGTACTTC
few	TRBD2	TRBV5-1	TRBJ2-2	CASSGRAGGNTGELFF	TGCGCCAGCAGCGGCCGAGCGGGAGGGAACACCGGGGAGCTGTTTTTT
-	-	TRBV7-9	TRBJ2-1	CASSPLLGLSYNEQFF	TGTGCCAGCAGCCCCCTCCTGGGCCTCTCCTACAATGAGCAGTTCTTC
-	TRBD2	TRBV19	TRBJ2-7	CASSIGEGPYEQYF	TGTGCCAGTAGTATAGGGGAGGGCCCCTACGAGCAGTACTTC
-	TRBD2	TRBV10-2	TRBJ2-1	CASSGIGLAGGGSMQFF	TGCGCCAGCAGTGGGATAGGACTAGCGGGAGGGGGAAGTATGCAGTTCTTC
few	-	TRBV12-3/TRBV12-4	TRBJ1-1	CASSSSRTEAFF	TGTGCCAGCAGTTCAAGTCGGACTGAAGCTTTCTTT
-	TRBD1	TRBV30	TRBJ1-2	CAWSGTGLSGYTF	TGTGCCTGGTCCGGGACAGGGTTGAGCGGCTACACCTTC
-	-	TRBV28	TRBJ1-1	CASRETVNTEAFF	TGTGCCAGCAGGGAGACAGTGAACACTGAAGCTTTCTTT
-	-	TRBV7-3	TRBJ2-7	CASSSLTQRQQGPSYEQYF	TGTGCCAGCAGCTCCCTTACACAGAGGCAACAGGGACCCTCCTACGAGCAGTACTTC
-	-	TRBV11-3	TRBJ2-5	CASSLSGSQETQYF	TGTGCCAGCAGCTTATCAGGGTCCCAAGAGACCCAGTACTTC
-	-	TRBV10-3	TRBJ1-1	CATSTGEVTEAFF	TGTGCCACCAGTACGGGAGAAGTCACTGAAGCTTTCTTT
-	-	TRBV4-3	TRBJ1-2	CASSQDPGGYGYTF	TGCGCCAGCAGCCAAGATCCAGGAGGGTACGGCTACACCTTC
-	TRBD2	TRBV7-8	TRBJ2-1	CASSLRTSGGEQFF	TGTGCCAGCAGCTTAAGGACTAGCGGGGGAGAGCAGTTCTTC
-	-	TRBV30	TRBJ1-1	CAAQGHPSTEAFF	TGTGCCGCACAGGGACACCCCTCCACTGAAGCTTTCTTT